These 26 T cell receptor beta chains came from one sample sequenced in a study of T cells after yellow fever vaccination. TCRdb called the 5' RACE reads again in MiXCR, with one record for every CDR3 protein. The top ten clones hold about 16% of a sample with 300,000 to 450,000 distinct CDR3 sequences, approximately 8% of them seen once. Source: PBMCs, taken roughly 45 days after the first yellow fever vaccination. The origin of the receptors is a man aged 18-30 years who received the YFV17D yellow fever vaccine.

The chain employs TRBV6-2 or TRBV6-3 and TRBJ2-1; D is ambiguous. CDR1 and CDR2 from the germline V gene are MNHEY and SVGEGT. The CDR3 extends over 14 amino acids. V was shortened by 1 base and J by 6 bases, with 10 bases between the two germline ends. This CDR3 reads CASSYLVVVNEQFF. Here the CDR3 DNA reads TGTGCCAGCAGTTACTTGGTAGTTGTCAATGAGCAGTTCTTC.

The J gene is TRBJ2-3, the V gene TRBV3-1, with D possibly TRBD2 on 6 matching bases. The CDR3 totals 16 residues. The V end lost 1 base, the J end lost 0 bases, and 11 bases lay between the germline ends. Germline V CDR1 and CDR2: LGHDT, YNNKEL (reference sequence). DNA of the CDR3: TGTGCCAGCAGCCAAGTTGCGGGATCCAGCACAGATACGCAGTATTTT. Translating gives CASSQVAGSSTDTQYF.

This sequence joins TRBV4-3 and TRBJ1-2, with D maybe TRBD1 (6 bases). Germline V gene sequence: CDR1 LGHNA, CDR2 YSLEER. The CDR3 length is 16 residues. V lost 4 bases and J lost 7, with 22 bases in between. The CDR3 sequence: CASSLLGPGGNFGYTF. CDR3 coding DNA: TGCGCCAGCAGCCTCCTGGGCCCGGGGGGCAATTTTGGCTACACCTTC.

As regards this clonotype: Just one base apart from a much larger clone, this may be a read error. V is TRBV28 and J is TRBJ2-1; D not certain. With 2 bases removed from V and 0 bases from J, the gap between germline ends came to 17 bases. The CDR3 has 18 residues. Looked up from germline, CDR1 is MDHEN and CDR2 is SYDVKM. This CDR3 reads CASSLLSGWSPSYNEQFF. In nucleotides, the CDR3 is TGTGCCAGCAGTTTACTATCCGGATGGAGTCCCTCCTACAATGAGCAGTTCTTC.

This clonotype was seen many times. V is TRBV6-5 and J is TRBJ2-3, with 8 bases identical to TRBD2. The germline V gene has CDR1 MNHEY and CDR2 SVGAGI. Germline trimming cut 2 bases from V and 4 bases from J; bases unmatched to any gene: 11. The CDR3 extends over 17 amino acids. The CDR3 DNA is TGTGCCAGCAGTTACGGACTCGGGGGGGCTGAGGCAGATACGCAGTATTTT. Its protein is CASSYGLGGAEADTQYF.

This clonotype has ten or more counts. The chain joins TRBV3-1 to TRBJ2-3; 7 bases fit TRBD2. Germline values: CDR1 LGHDT, CDR2 YNNKEL (reference sequence). CDR3 length: 18 residues. The V and J ends lost 5 bases and 2 bases, in that order; junction bases with no gene match: 16. CDR3 loop: CASSGFGGEGSPTDTQYF. CDR3 DNA sequence: TGTGCCAGCAGCGGGTTTGGTGGGGAGGGATCACCCACAGATACGCAGTATTTT.

This sequence joins TRBV7-3 and TRBJ2-3; D might be TRBD1 (5 bases). V lost 5 bases and J 6 bases, leaving 12 bases between the germline ends. Germline CDR1 and CDR2: SGHTA and FQGTGA. The CDR3 has 13 amino acids. The CDR3 coding sequence is TGTGCCAGCAGCAGGCAGGGTTCGGATACGCAGTATTTT. Encoded protein: CASSRQGSDTQYF. The whole variable domain, remainder taken from reference TRBV7-3 and TRBJ2-3, is GAGVSQTPSNKVTEKGKYVELRCDPISGHTALYWYRQSLGQGPEFLIYFQGTGAADDSGLPNDRFFAVRPEGSVSTLKIQRTERGDSAVYLCASSRQGSDTQYFGPGTRLTVL.

This clonotype was detected only a few times. This sequence joins TRBV5-1 and TRBJ1-4; the D is unclear. Germline CDR1 SGHRS, CDR2 YFSETQ. The V end was cut by 1 base, the J end by 5 bases, with 6 bases between. CDR3 length: 13 amino acids. The CDR3 sequence is CASSLPGNEKLFF. CDR3 coding DNA: TGCGCCAGCAGCTTGCCAGGAAATGAAAAACTGTTTTTT.

The rearrangement joins TRBV5-1 to TRBJ2-1; 9 positions agree with TRBD2. CDR1 and CDR2 (germline): SGHRS, YFSETQ. J gave up 16 bases and V 0 bases, and 8 bases lay outside the gene matches. The CDR3 length is 13 residues. The CDR3 loop is CASSLEVAGGLFF. The CDR3 nucleotides are TGCGCCAGCAGCTTGGAGGTGGCGGGGGGGCTTTTCTTC. Full variable domain (remainder filled in from reference TRBV5-1 and TRBJ2-1): KAGVTQTPRYLIKTRGQQVTLSCSPISGHRSVSWYQQTPGQGLQFLFEYFSETQRNKGNFPGRFSGRQFSNSRSEMNVSTLELGDSALYLCASSLEVAGGLFFGPGTRLTVL.

This clonotype was counted between two and nine times. The rearrangement links TRBV11-2 to TRBJ1-4; D not certain. The length of the CDR3 is 17 residues. Germline loops: CDR1 SGHAT, CDR2 FQNNGV. The V and J ends lost 2 bases and 0 bases respectively, with 13 bases between them. The CDR3 bases are TGTGCCAGCAGCTTATCCCCCCGGGCTGCAACTAATGAAAAACTGTTTTTT. Amino acids: CASSLSPRAATNEKLFF.

This clonotype was counted only a few times. The chain uses TRBV6-2 or TRBV6-3 and TRBJ2-2; TRBD1 matches at 8 bases. CDR3 size: 16 residues. Germline-derived CDR1 and CDR2 are MNHEY and SVGEGT. The V gene end was trimmed by 4 bases and the J gene end by 1 base; junction bases not matched to a gene: 5. CDR3 loop: CASSWGDRGNTGELFF. The CDR3 DNA is TGTGCCAGCAGTTGGGGAGACAGGGGGAACACCGGGGAGCTGTTTTTT.

This clonotype has a handful of counts. The chain recombines TRBV12-3 or TRBV12-4 with TRBJ2-7, with 11 bases lining up with TRBD2. This CDR3 has 15 residues. CDR3 DNA: TGTGCCAGCAGTTTAGAGGGTAGCGGGGGGGCTGAGCTGTACGTC. This translates into CASSLEGSGGAELYV.

The chain has TRBV20-1 and TRBJ2-5; TRBD2 agrees at 9 bases. V shed 5 bases and J 5 bases; nucleotides not matched to a gene: 9. Per germline, CDR1 DFQATT and CDR2 SNEGSKA (reference sequence). CDR3 length: 14 amino acids. CDR3 in DNA: TGCAGTGCTCCCCTCGGCGGGGGGGCGGAGACCCAGTACTTC. Translating gives CSAPLGGGAETQYF.

This rearrangement joins TRBV20-1 to TRBJ2-1; 12 bases align to TRBD2. CDR1 and CDR2 (germline): DFQATT, SNEGSKA (reference sequence). The length of the CDR3 is 15 residues. The ends lost 0 bases at V and 5 bases at J; junction bases unmatched: 2. CDR3: CSARDRLAGDNEQFF. The CDR3, as DNA: TGCAGTGCTAGAGATAGACTAGCGGGGGACAATGAGCAGTTCTTC.

In its sample, this clonotype was seen a few times. The chain joins TRBV10-1 to TRBJ2-7; D tentatively reads TRBD1 or TRBD2 (5 bases each). Germline V gives CDR1 WNHNN, CDR2 SYGVQD (reference sequence). This CDR3 has 15 residues. Trimming stripped 4 bases from V and 3 bases from J, with 16 bases between. CDR3 in amino acids: CASSALRDGYYEQYF. CDR3 nucleotides: TGCGCCAGCAGTGCTCTCCGGGACGGATACTACGAGCAGTACTTC.

This clonotype turned up a few times. This chain uses TRBV7-3 with TRBJ2-5; 10 nucleotides match TRBD1. Germline assignment: CDR1 SGHTA and CDR2 FQGTGA. V trimming: 5 bases; J trimming: 4 bases; junction bases outside the gene matches: 10. This CDR3 spans 16 amino acids. CDR3 DNA: TGTGCCAGCAGCCAGACCGGGGGACAGGGGATAGAGACCCAGTACTTC. Encoded protein: CASSQTGGQGIETQYF.

The V gene is TRBV11-2, the J gene TRBJ2-5; 12 nucleotides agree with TRBD2. The CDR3 is 20 amino acids. CDR1 and CDR2 (germline): SGHAT, FQNNGV. V gave up 0 bases and J gave up 1 base; unmatched junction bases: 12. In nucleotides, the CDR3 is TGTGCCAGCAGCTTAGAGCCCACTCCTAGCGGGGGGGGGTTCCAAGAGACCCAGTACTTC. It translates to CASSLEPTPSGGGFQETQYF.

This clonotype was recorded many times. The V and J genes are TRBV7-9 and TRBJ1-1, with no clear D. V lost 0 bases to trimming and J lost 1 base, with 9 bases between them. The germline V gene has CDR1 SEHNR and CDR2 FQNEAQ (reference sequence). CDR3 length: 15 amino acids. This CDR3 reads CASSLAVPWNTEAFF. The CDR3 DNA reads as TGTGCCAGCAGCTTAGCAGTTCCCTGGAACACTGAAGCTTTCTTT. Full variable domain (remainder filled in from reference TRBV7-9 and TRBJ1-1): DTGVSQNPRHKITKRGQNVTFRCDPISEHNRLYWYRQTLGQGPEFLTYFQNEAQLEKSRLLSDRFSAERPKGSFSTLEIQRTEQGDSAMYLCASSLAVPWNTEAFFGQGTRLTVV.

This clonotype has just a few counts. The chain couples TRBV27 to TRBJ1-2; 8 bases map to TRBD1. This CDR3 is 15 amino acids long. Germline V CDR1 and CDR2: MNHEY, SMNVEV (reference sequence). V was pared by 3 bases and J by 3 bases, with 6 bases of the junction left unmatched. The CDR3 loop reads CASSFQGAEDYGYTF. The DNA of the CDR3 is TGTGCCAGCAGTTTCCAGGGGGCTGAGGACTATGGCTACACCTTC.

This clonotype was seen only a few times. The chain carries TRBV18 and TRBJ2-7; 7 bases line up with TRBD2. CDR1 is KGHSH and CDR2 is LQKENI in the germline V gene. This CDR3 spans 16 amino acids. J gave up 2 bases and V 0 bases, and 7 bases lay outside the gene matches. This chain's CDR3 is CASSPPQGGGAYEQYF. Here the CDR3 DNA reads TGTGCCAGCTCACCACCTCAGGGCGGGGGAGCCTACGAGCAGTACTTC.

The chain couples TRBV7-2 to TRBJ2-7; TRBD1 matches at 9 bases. The CDR3 loop spans 16 amino acids. Germline loops: CDR1 SGHTA, CDR2 FQGNSA. J gave up 3 bases and V 6 bases, and 12 bases lay outside the gene matches. This CDR3 is CASSLRPGQGLYEQYF. Here the CDR3 DNA reads TGTGCCAGCAGTTTAAGACCGGGACAGGGCCTCTACGAGCAGTACTTC.

The chain recombines TRBV7-2 with TRBJ1-2; D might be TRBD1 (5 bases). V shed 6 bases and J shed 8 bases, with 19 bases lying between them. This CDR3 has 14 residues. Germline V gives CDR1 SGHTA, CDR2 FQGNSA. CDR3 nucleotide sequence: TGTGCCAGCAGAGAGGGGTCGACCCCGGAAGGCTACACCTTC. Its protein is CASREGSTPEGYTF.

This clonotype was detected only a few times. The chain is built from TRBV5-1 and TRBJ2-7, with D perhaps assigned TRBD1 or TRBD2 (5 bases each). Germline V gives CDR1 SGHRS, CDR2 YFSETQ. The CDR3 has 13 amino acids. Trimming removed 4 bases from V and 2 bases from J, with 10 bases in between. CDR3 sequence: CASSGDGTYEQYF. Written as DNA, the CDR3 is TGCGCCAGCAGCGGGGACGGAACCTACGAGCAGTACTTC.

This chain uses TRBV5-1 with TRBJ2-2; 11 bases match TRBD1. V lost 4 bases and J lost 4; bases outside the gene matches: 9. From germline, CDR1 is SGHRS and CDR2 YFSETQ. This CDR3 is built from 17 residues. The CDR3 DNA sequence: TGCGCCAGCAGCCCGAACTCGGGACAGGGGGGCACCGGGGAGCTGTTTTTT. Protein sequence: CASSPNSGQGGTGELFF.

The genes are TRBV3-1 and TRBJ1-5, with D possibly matching TRBD1 (6 bases). V was cut by 2 bases and J by 3 bases, with 11 bases left in between. The length of the CDR3 is 15 residues. CDR1 and CDR2 from the germline V gene are LGHDT and YNNKEL (reference sequence). The CDR3 DNA is TGTGCCAGCAGCCAAAAGTCAGGGGACAATCAGCCCCAGCATTTT. Protein sequence: CASSQKSGDNQPQHF.

A few counts support this clonotype. The V call is TRBV5-1, the J call TRBJ2-5, with D unclear. This CDR3 contains 14 residues. Germline lookup yields CDR1 SGHRS and CDR2 YFSETQ. Trimming left V 3 bases short and J 3 bases short, with 12 bases between. The CDR3 nucleotides read TGCGCCAGCAGCTCCAGTAGTGGTGAAGAGACCCAGTACTTC. Protein product: CASSSSSGEETQYF.